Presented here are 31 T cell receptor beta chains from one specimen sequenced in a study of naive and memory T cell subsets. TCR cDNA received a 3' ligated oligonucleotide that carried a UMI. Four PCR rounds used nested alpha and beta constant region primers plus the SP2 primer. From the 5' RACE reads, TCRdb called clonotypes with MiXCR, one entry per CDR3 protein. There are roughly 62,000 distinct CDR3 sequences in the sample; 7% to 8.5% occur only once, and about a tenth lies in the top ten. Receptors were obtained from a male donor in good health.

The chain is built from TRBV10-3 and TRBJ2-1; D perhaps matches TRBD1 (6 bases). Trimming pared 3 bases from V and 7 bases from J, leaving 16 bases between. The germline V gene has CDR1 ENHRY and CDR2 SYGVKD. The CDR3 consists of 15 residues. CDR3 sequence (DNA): TGTGCCATCAGTGATTCGACAGGTCTGGGGAATGAGCAGTTCTTC. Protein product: CAISDSTGLGNEQFF.

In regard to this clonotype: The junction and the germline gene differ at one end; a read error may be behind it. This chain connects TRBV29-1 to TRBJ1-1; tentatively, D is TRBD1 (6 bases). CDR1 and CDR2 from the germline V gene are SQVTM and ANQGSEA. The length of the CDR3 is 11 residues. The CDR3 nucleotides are TGCAGCGTTGAAGACCTGGGAGACAGGCGATTT. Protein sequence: CSVEDLGDRRF.

CDR3 protein: CASSPLQETQYF. In DNA form, the CDR3 reads TGTGCCAGCTCACCACTACAAGAGACCCAGTACTTC. The chain carries TRBV18 and TRBJ2-5; no clear D. Germline V gene sequence: CDR1 KGHSH, CDR2 LQKENI. The CDR3 contains 12 residues. V was pared by 1 base and J by 2 bases, with 2 bases between. The full variable domain, rest sourced from reference TRBV18 and TRBJ2-5, is NAGVMQNPRHLVRRRGQEARLRCSPMKGHSHVYWYRQLPEEGLKFMVYLQKENIIDESGMPKERFSAEFPKEGPSILRIQQVVRGDSAAYFCASSPLQETQYFGPGTRLLVL.

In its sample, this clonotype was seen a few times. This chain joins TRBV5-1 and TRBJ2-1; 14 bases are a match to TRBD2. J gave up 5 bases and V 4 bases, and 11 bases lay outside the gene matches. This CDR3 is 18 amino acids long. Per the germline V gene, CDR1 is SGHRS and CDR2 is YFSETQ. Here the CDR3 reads CASSQGLAGVVVNNEQFF. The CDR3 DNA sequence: TGCGCCAGCAGCCAGGGACTAGCGGGAGTGGTGGTGAACAATGAGCAGTTCTTC.

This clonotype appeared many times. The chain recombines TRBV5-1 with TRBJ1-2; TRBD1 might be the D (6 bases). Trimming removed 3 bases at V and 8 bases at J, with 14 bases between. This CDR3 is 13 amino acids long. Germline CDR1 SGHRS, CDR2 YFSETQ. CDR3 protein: CASSSLQGGGYTF. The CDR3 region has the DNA TGCGCCAGCAGCTCATTACAGGGAGGCGGCTACACCTTC.

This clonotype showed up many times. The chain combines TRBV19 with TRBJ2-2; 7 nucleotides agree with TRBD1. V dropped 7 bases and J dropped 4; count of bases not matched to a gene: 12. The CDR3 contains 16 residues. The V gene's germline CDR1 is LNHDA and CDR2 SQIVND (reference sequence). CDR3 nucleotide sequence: TGTGCCAGTAAAATAAAAGGGGGCGCGAGCACCGGGGAGCTGTTTTTT. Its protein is CASKIKGGASTGELFF.

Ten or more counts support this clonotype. The CDR3 region is CASSLIWRVTEAFF. The CDR3 coding sequence is TGTGCCAGCAGTTTAATATGGCGGGTCACTGAAGCTTTCTTT. The V gene is TRBV12-3 or TRBV12-4, the J gene TRBJ1-1; D unclear. CDR3 size: 14 residues. Trimming stripped 2 bases from V and 4 bases from J, with 11 bases between.

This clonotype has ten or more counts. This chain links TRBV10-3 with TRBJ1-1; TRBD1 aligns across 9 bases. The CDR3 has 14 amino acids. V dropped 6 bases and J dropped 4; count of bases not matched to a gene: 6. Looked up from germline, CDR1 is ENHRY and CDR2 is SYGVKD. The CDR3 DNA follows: TGTGCCATCAGACAGGGGGCGCAAGCCACTGAAGCTTTCTTT. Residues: CAIRQGAQATEAFF.

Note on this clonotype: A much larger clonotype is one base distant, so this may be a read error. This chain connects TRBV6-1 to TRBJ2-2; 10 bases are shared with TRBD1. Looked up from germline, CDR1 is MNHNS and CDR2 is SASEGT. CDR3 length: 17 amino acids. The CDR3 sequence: CARSEPTGGWNTGELFF. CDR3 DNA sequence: TGTGCCAGAAGTGAACCGACAGGGGGCTGGAACACCGGGGAGCTGTTTTTT.

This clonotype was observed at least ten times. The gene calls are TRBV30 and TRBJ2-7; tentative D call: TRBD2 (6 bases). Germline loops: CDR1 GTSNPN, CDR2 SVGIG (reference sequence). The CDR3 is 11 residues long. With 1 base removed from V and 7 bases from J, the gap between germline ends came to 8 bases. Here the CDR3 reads CAWSEGREQYF. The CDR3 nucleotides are TGTGCCTGGAGTGAGGGGAGGGAGCAGTACTTC. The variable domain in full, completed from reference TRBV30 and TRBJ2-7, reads SQTIHQWPATLVQPVGSPLSLECTVEGTSNPNLYWYRQAAGRGLQLLFYSVGIGQISSEVPQNLSASRPQDRQFILSSKKLLLSDSGFYLCAWSEGREQYFGPGTRLTVT.

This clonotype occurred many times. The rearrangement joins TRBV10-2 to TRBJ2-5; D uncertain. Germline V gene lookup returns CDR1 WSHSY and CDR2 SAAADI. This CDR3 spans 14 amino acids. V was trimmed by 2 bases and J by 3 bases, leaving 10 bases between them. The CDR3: CASSEAKGKETQYF. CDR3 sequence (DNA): TGCGCCAGCAGTGAGGCAAAGGGAAAAGAGACCCAGTACTTC.

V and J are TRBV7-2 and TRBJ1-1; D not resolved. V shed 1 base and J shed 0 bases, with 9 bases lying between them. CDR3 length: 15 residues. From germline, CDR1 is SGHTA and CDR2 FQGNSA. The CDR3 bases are TGTGCCAGCAGCTTAGTAGGGAGGGTGAACACTGAAGCTTTCTTT. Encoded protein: CASSLVGRVNTEAFF.

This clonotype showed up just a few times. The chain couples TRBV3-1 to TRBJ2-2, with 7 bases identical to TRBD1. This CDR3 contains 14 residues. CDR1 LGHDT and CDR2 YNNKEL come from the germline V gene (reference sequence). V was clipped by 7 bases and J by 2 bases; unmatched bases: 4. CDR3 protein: CASTGQVNTGELFF. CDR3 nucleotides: TGTGCCAGCACCGGACAGGTTAACACCGGGGAGCTGTTTTTT.

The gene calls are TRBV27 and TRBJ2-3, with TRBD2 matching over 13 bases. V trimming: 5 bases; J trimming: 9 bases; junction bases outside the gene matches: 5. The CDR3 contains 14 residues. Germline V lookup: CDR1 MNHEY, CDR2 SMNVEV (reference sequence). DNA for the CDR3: TGTGCCAGCAGTATGGGGACTAGCGGGAACACGCAGTATTTT. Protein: CASSMGTSGNTQYF.

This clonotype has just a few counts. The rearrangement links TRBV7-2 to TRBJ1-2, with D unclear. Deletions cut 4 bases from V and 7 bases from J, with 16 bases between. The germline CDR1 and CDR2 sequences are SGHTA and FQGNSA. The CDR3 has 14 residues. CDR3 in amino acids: CASSYRTGNVGYTF. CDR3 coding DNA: TGTGCCAGCAGCTACCGGACCGGCAACGTTGGCTACACCTTC.

CDR3 coding DNA: TGTGCCAGCACCCATGCCATGAGCCAGCCCCAGCATTTT. It yields the protein CASTHAMSQPQHF. This chain connects TRBV2 to TRBJ1-5; D uncertain. Germline CDR1 SNHLY, CDR2 FYNNEI. This CDR3 region has 13 residues. V lost 7 bases and J lost 7, with 14 bases in between. The whole variable domain, filled in from reference TRBV2 and TRBJ1-5, reads EPEVTQTPSHQVTQMGQEVILRCVPISNHLYFYWYRQILGQKVEFLVSFYNNEISEKSEIFDDQFSVERPDGSNFTLKIRSTKLEDSAMYFCASTHAMSQPQHFGDGTRLSIL.

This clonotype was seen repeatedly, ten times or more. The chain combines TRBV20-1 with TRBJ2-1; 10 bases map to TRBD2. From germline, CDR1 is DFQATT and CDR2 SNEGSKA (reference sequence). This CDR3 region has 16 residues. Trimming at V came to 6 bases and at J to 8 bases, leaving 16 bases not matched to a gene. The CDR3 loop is CSAASEPSGRVDEQFF. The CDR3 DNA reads TGCAGTGCCGCTTCGGAACCTAGCGGGAGAGTCGATGAGCAGTTCTTC.

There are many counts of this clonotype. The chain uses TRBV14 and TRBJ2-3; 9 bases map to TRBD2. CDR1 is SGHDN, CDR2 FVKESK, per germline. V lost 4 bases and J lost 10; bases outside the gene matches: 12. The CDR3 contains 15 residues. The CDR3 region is CASSRWTSAKQPQYF. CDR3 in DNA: TGTGCCAGCAGCCGGTGGACTAGCGCGAAGCAGCCGCAGTATTTT.

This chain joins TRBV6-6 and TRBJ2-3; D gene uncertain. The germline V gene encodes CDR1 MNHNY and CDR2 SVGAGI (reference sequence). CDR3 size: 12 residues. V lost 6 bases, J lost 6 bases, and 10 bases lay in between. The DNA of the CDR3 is TGTGCCAGCAGCTCCGTATCGGATACGCAGTATTTT. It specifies CASSSVSDTQYF.

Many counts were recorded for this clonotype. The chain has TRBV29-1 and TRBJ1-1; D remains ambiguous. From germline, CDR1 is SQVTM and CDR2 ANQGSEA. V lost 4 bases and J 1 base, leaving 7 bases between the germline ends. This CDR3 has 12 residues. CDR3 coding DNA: TGCAGCGTTGTTCCCGGGAACACTGAAGCTTTCTTT. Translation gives CSVVPGNTEAFF.

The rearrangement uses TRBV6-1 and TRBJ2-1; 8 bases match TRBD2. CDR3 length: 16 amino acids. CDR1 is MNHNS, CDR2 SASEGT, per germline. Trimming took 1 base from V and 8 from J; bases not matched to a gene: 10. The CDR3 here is CASSEGSARGGYEQFF. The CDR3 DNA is TGTGCCAGCAGTGAAGGCTCCGCTCGGGGGGGATATGAGCAGTTCTTC.

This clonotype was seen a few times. CDR3 DNA sequence: TGTGCCAGCAGTTCCTTAGGGCCACCCTTGAGGGAGCAGTACTTC. Encoded protein: CASSSLGPPLREQYF. The chain carries TRBV6-5 and TRBJ2-7, with D unclear. The ends were cut back, 4 bases at V and 7 bases at J, with 20 bases in the middle. Germline loops: CDR1 MNHEY, CDR2 SVGAGI. The length of the CDR3 is 15 residues.

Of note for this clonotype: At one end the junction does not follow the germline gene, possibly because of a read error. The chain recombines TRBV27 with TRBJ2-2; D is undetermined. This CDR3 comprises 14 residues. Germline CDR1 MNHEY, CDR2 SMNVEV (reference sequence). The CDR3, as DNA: TGTGCCAGCAGTTTTCAGGAGTACACCAGGGAGCTGTTTTTT. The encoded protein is CASSFQEYTRELFF.

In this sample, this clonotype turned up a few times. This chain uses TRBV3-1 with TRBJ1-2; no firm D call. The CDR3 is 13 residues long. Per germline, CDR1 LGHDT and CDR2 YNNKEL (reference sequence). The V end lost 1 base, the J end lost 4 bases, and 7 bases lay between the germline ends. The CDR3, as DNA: TGTGCCAGCAGCCAAGGGGTTGCCTATGGCTACACCTTC. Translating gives CASSQGVAYGYTF.

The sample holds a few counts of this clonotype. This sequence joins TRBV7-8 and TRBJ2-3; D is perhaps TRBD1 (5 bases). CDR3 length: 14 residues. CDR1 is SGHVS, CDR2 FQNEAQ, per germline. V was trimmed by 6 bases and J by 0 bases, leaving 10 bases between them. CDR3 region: CASRQGISTDTQYF. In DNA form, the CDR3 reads TGTGCCAGCAGGCAGGGTATCAGCACAGATACGCAGTATTTT.

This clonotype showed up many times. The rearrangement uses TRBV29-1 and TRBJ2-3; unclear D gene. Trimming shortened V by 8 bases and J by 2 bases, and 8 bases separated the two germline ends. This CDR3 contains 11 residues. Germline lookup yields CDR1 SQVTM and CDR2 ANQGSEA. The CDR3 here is CSHIHTDTQYF. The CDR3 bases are TGCAGCCATATACACACAGATACGCAGTATTTT.

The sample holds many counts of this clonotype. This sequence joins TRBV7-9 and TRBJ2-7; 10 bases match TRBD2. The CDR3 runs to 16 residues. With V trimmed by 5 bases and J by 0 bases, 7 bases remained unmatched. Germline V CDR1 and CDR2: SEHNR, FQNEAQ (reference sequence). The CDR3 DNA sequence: TGTGCCAGCAGCACAATAGGGACTAGCGACTCCTACGAGCAGTACTTC. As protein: CASSTIGTSDSYEQYF.

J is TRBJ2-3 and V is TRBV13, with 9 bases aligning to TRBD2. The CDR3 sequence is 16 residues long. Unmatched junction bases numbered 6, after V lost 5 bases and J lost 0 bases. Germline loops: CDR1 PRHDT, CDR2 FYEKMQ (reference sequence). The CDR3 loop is CASSPAGTSSTDTQYF. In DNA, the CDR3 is TGTGCCAGCAGCCCGGCGGGGACTAGCAGCACAGATACGCAGTATTTT.

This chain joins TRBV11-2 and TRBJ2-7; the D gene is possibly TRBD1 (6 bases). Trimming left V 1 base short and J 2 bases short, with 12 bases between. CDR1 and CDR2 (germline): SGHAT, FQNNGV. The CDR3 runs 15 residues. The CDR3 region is CASSLAPRGAYEQYF. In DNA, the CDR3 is TGTGCCAGCAGCTTAGCTCCCAGGGGCGCCTACGAGCAGTACTTC.

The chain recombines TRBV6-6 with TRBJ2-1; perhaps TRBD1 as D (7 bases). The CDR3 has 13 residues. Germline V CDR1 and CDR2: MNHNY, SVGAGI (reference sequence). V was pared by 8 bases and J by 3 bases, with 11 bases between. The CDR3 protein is CASYQGGYNEQFF. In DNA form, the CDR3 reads TGTGCCAGCTACCAGGGGGGCTACAATGAGCAGTTCTTC.

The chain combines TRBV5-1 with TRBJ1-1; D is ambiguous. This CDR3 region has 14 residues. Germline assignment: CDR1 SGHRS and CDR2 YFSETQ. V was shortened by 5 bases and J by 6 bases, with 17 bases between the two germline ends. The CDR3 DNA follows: TGCGCCAGCAGAACCGACGGAGGTGGGGCTGAAGCTTTCTTT. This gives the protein CASRTDGGGAEAFF.